Included here is one T cell receptor (beta chain) sequence, with context. This record belongs to a study of T cell changes during pregnancy in multiple sclerosis. Some clones are missing from TCRdb's copy, which holds only in-frame ones; the method was immunoSEQ multiplex PCR. The data contain fewer than 90,000 clones, 85% to 95% of them singletons. The CDR3 is 15 amino acids. Germline V gives CDR1 SEHNR, CDR2 FQNEAQ (reference sequence). V shed 0 bases, J shed 3 bases, and the junction held 3 bases outside the gene matches. The clonotype originates from a female donor in good health, enrolled as a control in a pregnancy study. The rearrangement joins TRBV7-9 to TRBJ2-7; 9 bases are shared with TRBD1. Source: peripheral blood, taken in the third trimester of pregnancy. The DNA of the CDR3 is TGTGCCAGCAGCTTAGCGGACAGGGGTCGCTACGAGCAGTACTTC. It yields the protein CASSLADRGRYEQYF.